This T cell receptor beta chain derives from a study of T cell responses to AZD1222 COVID-19 vaccine. Libraries were prepared by immunoSEQ multiplex PCR; TCRdb keeps only in-frame clonotypes and omits some of them. The data show about 31,000 clones, around 89% seen once. The study pooled second doses at about 4 or about 12 weeks. The CDR3 contains 14 residues. Trimming cost V 3 bases and J 2 bases; bases outside gene matches: 2. Germline CDR1 reads MGHDK; CDR2 reads SYGVNS. A word on this clone: Its antigen is as yet unknown.

Regarding the study as a whole: There were vaccine-associated CD4 TCRs across spike, dominant at 160-218 and 743-854. Variant regions that are unmutated are reportedly the target of nearly half of spike-specific TCRs.

The source was peripheral blood, collected 28 days after the second AZD1222 dose. The chain couples TRBV25-1 to TRBJ1-2, with 8 bases fitting TRBD1. The source is an adult who received the AZD1222 COVID-19 vaccine. CDR3 region: CASSDQGANYGYTF. Written as DNA, the CDR3 is TGTGCCAGCAGTGACCAGGGGGCGAACTATGGCTACACCTTC.